One sample yielded the 30 T cell receptor beta chains listed below, sequenced in a study of a mutant IDH1 vaccine in newly diagnosed glioma. The data were produced by immunoSEQ multiplex PCR, yet TCRdb's version contains in-frame clones alone and is incomplete. The data contain roughly 38,000 clones, roughly 90% of them singletons. Sample time point: baseline, week 1 (first vaccination visit). Treatment defined: pre-vaccination baseline after standard-of-care therapy. The input for sequencing was PBMCs, taken from a glioma patient treated with radiotherapy, temozolomide or both. These receptors all come from a man younger than 35 with glioma.

The chain carries TRBV4-2 and TRBJ2-5; TRBD1 aligns across 8 bases. CDR3 size: 15 residues. V lost 0 bases to trimming and J lost 1 base; unmatched junction nucleotides: 1. Germline V gene sequence: CDR1 LGHNA, CDR2 YNFKEQ. The CDR3 DNA sequence: TGTGCCAGCAGCCAAGAGGGACAGGTCCAAGAGACCCAGTACTTC. This translates into CASSQEGQVQETQYF.

The rearrangement links TRBV4-3 to TRBJ1-6; 7 nucleotides align to TRBD1. The ends lost 1 base at V and 5 bases at J; junction bases unmatched: 2. CDR1 and CDR2 (germline): LGHNA, YSLEER. The CDR3 contains 15 residues. The CDR3 DNA is TGCGCCAGCAGCCAAGCGGGACAGAATAATTCACCCCTCCACTTT. Amino acid sequence: CASSQAGQNNSPLHF.

CDR3 amino acids: CASEGTAYEQYF. The CDR3 region has the DNA TGTGCCAGCGAGGGGACAGCCTACGAGCAGTACTTC. This chain uses TRBV11-2 with TRBJ2-7; 7 bases line up with TRBD1. CDR3 length: 12 residues. From germline, CDR1 is SGHAT and CDR2 FQNNGV. The trim removed 8 bases at V and 2 bases at J, leaving 3 bases unmatched.

This chain uses TRBV7-6 with TRBJ2-7, with TRBD1 matching over 7 bases. Germline CDR1 and CDR2: SGHVS and FNYEAQ. The CDR3 covers 13 residues. J was trimmed by 6 bases and V by 5 bases; bases with no gene match: 7. This CDR3 is CASSIKTGAEQYF. In nucleotides, the CDR3 is TGTGCCAGCAGCATCAAAACAGGGGCCGAGCAGTACTTC.

This sequence joins TRBV30 and TRBJ2-7, with D possibly matching TRBD1 (5 bases). Germline V gene lookup returns CDR1 GTSNPN and CDR2 SVGIG (reference sequence). The V and J ends lost 0 bases and 5 bases respectively, with 11 bases between them. The CDR3 is made up of 13 amino acids. The CDR3 region has the DNA TGTGCCTGGAGTGTGGTCAGGGCCCACGAGCAGTACTTC. It translates to CAWSVVRAHEQYF.

Written as DNA, the CDR3 is TGTGCCAGCGGGACAGTTCAGCATTTT. Protein product: CASGTVQHF. J is TRBJ1-5 and V is TRBV19; 7 bases map to TRBD1. The CDR3 runs to 9 residues. V lost 9 bases to trimming and J lost 13 bases; unmatched junction nucleotides: 3. The V gene's germline CDR1 is LNHDA and CDR2 SQIVND (reference sequence).

The genes are TRBV28 and TRBJ1-1; TRBD1 aligns across 8 bases. Germline V gene sequence: CDR1 MDHEN, CDR2 SYDVKM. With 1 base clipped from V and 6 bases from J, the junction kept 10 bases outside the gene matches. The CDR3 is 16 residues long. In nucleotides, the CDR3 is TGTGCCAGCAGTTTATCCCAGGGGGCGGTGGGACCTGAAGCTTTCTTT. It yields the protein CASSLSQGAVGPEAFF.

This chain joins TRBV5-1 and TRBJ2-7, with TRBD1 matching over 7 bases. The germline V gene encodes CDR1 SGHRS and CDR2 YFSETQ. V lost 0 bases and J lost 6; bases outside the gene matches: 6. This CDR3 spans 14 amino acids. CDR3 region: CASSLDRGFGEQYF. CDR3 nucleotides: TGCGCCAGCAGCTTGGACAGGGGTTTCGGCGAGCAGTACTTC. Using reference TRBV5-1 and TRBJ2-7 for the parts outside the CDR3, the full variable domain is KAGVTQTPRYLIKTRGQQVTLSCSPISGHRSVSWYQQTPGQGLQFLFEYFSETQRNKGNFPGRFSGRQFSNSRSEMNVSTLELGDSALYLCASSLDRGFGEQYFGPGTRLTVT.

This chain connects TRBV29-1 to TRBJ2-7; the match to TRBD1 covers 9 bases. CDR3 length equals 11 residues. With V trimmed by 6 bases and J by 6 bases, 3 bases remained unmatched. Germline CDR1 and CDR2: SQVTM and ANQGSEA. The CDR3 region has the DNA TGCAGCGTCGACAGGGGGACCGAGCAGTACTTC. It yields the protein CSVDRGTEQYF.

This chain links TRBV6-5 with TRBJ2-1; weak D call: TRBD2 (5 bases). This CDR3 has 12 amino acids. Per germline, CDR1 MNHEY and CDR2 SVGAGI. Trimming pared 4 bases from V and 9 bases from J, leaving 10 bases between. The CDR3 region has the DNA TGTGCCAGCAGTTCCCTAGGAGGTGAGCAGTTCTTC. It specifies CASSSLGGEQFF.

CDR3 residues: CASSGTGLISYEQYF. The CDR3 nucleotides read TGCGCCAGCAGCGGCACGGGACTGATATCCTACGAGCAGTACTTC. The chain uses TRBV5-1 and TRBJ2-7; weak D call: TRBD2 (6 bases). V lost 4 bases to trimming and J lost 1 base, with 15 bases between them. The CDR3 totals 15 residues. From germline, CDR1 is SGHRS and CDR2 YFSETQ.

The V gene is TRBV5-6, the J gene TRBJ2-7; TRBD1 matches at 7 bases. Germline values: CDR1 SGHDT, CDR2 YYEEEE. The CDR3 length is 13 residues. V was pared by 4 bases and J by 4 bases, with 5 bases of the junction left unmatched. CDR3 protein: CASSPSTGYEQYF. CDR3 DNA: TGTGCCAGCAGCCCCTCGACAGGGTACGAGCAGTACTTC.

This chain links TRBV2 with TRBJ1-4; D unclear. Trimming took off 3 bases at V and 0 bases at J, with 11 bases between the two ends. The CDR3 is 16 residues long. Looked up from germline, CDR1 is SNHLY and CDR2 is FYNNEI. The CDR3 DNA sequence: TGTGCCAGCAGTGATTCTGGACGGTCAACTAATGAAAAACTGTTTTTT. It codes for CASSDSGRSTNEKLFF.

In this sample, this clone turned up a few times. The chain joins TRBV6-1 to TRBJ2-7; the D is unclear. There are 10 residues in the CDR3. Per germline, CDR1 MNHNS and CDR2 SASEGT. V shed 7 bases and J shed 4 bases, with 5 bases lying between them. CDR3: CASTGYEQYF. CDR3 DNA sequence: TGTGCCAGCACCGGATACGAGCAGTACTTC.

This clone showed up just once. This chain connects TRBV4-1 to TRBJ1-4, with a weak D call TRBD1 (5 bases). The V gene's germline CDR1 is MGHRA and CDR2 YSYEKL. The V gene lost 0 bases and the J gene lost 7 bases, with 15 bases spanning the gap. The CDR3 totals 16 residues. CDR3 sequence (DNA): TGCGCCAGCAGCCAAGACCCCCAGGGCGCGTTTGAAAAACTGTTTTTT. This encodes CASSQDPQGAFEKLFF.

This clone was observed a few times. The rearrangement uses TRBV2 and TRBJ1-5; D is undetermined. V dropped 3 bases and J dropped 2 bases, with 5 bases sitting between them. The CDR3 contains 13 residues. Germline values: CDR1 SNHLY, CDR2 FYNNEI. For the CDR3, the DNA is TGTGCCAGCAGTGAGGGTGGCAATCAGCCCCAGCATTTT. It codes for CASSEGGNQPQHF.

The chain has TRBV7-2 and TRBJ1-6; the match to TRBD1 covers 8 bases. The CDR3 length is 17 residues. Trimming at V came to 2 bases and at J to 9 bases, leaving 12 bases not matched to a gene. CDR1 is SGHTA and CDR2 is FQGNSA in the germline V gene. The CDR3 DNA reads TGTGCCAGCAGCTTAAAGGGGGGACAGGAGGTTTCTTCACCCCTCCACTTT. It codes for CASSLKGGQEVSSPLHF.

This sequence joins TRBV7-9 and TRBJ1-4; 7 nucleotides align to TRBD1. Germline V gene lookup returns CDR1 SEHNR and CDR2 FQNEAQ (reference sequence). The V segment lost 5 bases and the J segment 0 bases; nucleotides outside the gene matches: 6. This CDR3 is built from 16 residues. Here the CDR3 DNA reads TGTGCCAGCAGCCCCGGGACAGAATCAACTAATGAAAAACTGTTTTTT. This gives the protein CASSPGTESTNEKLFF.

This clone was seen only once. The genes are TRBV6-5 and TRBJ1-1, with no clear D. The germline CDR1 and CDR2 sequences are MNHEY and SVGAGI. V was shortened by 0 bases and J by 2 bases, with 13 bases between the two germline ends. The CDR3 is 16 amino acids. The CDR3 loop reads CASSYSPEGGNTEAFF. CDR3 coding DNA: TGTGCCAGCAGTTACTCACCGGAGGGTGGCAACACTGAAGCTTTCTTT.

This chain links TRBV6-5 with TRBJ2-1; tentatively, D is TRBD1 (5 bases). V was pared by 6 bases and J by 2 bases, with 14 bases between. The CDR3 loop spans 15 amino acids. Germline V gene lookup returns CDR1 MNHEY and CDR2 SVGAGI. The CDR3 sequence is CASRPYAGTYNEQFF. The DNA for the CDR3 is TGTGCCAGCAGGCCTTACGCAGGGACCTACAATGAGCAGTTCTTC.

The rearrangement links TRBV6-5 to TRBJ2-2, with D perhaps TRBD1 (6 bases). V gave up 5 bases and J gave up 5 bases, with 9 bases separating them. Germline values: CDR1 MNHEY, CDR2 SVGAGI. The CDR3 totals 13 residues. This chain's CDR3 is CASSRGGTGELFF. The CDR3 DNA is TGTGCCAGCAGTAGAGGGGGAACCGGGGAGCTGTTTTTT.

The chain combines TRBV29-1 with TRBJ1-2; 12 bases are shared with TRBD1. V trimming: 8 bases; J trimming: 7 bases; junction bases outside the gene matches: 8. Germline loops: CDR1 SQVTM, CDR2 ANQGSEA. The CDR3 is 13 residues long. Here the CDR3 reads CSTVGQGASGYTF. The CDR3 coding sequence is TGCAGCACTGTGGGACAGGGGGCGAGTGGCTACACCTTC.

This sequence joins TRBV5-1 and TRBJ1-1, with D maybe TRBD1 (5 bases). The CDR3 loop spans 15 amino acids. Trimming left V 1 base short and J 1 base short, with 11 bases between. Germline V CDR1 and CDR2: SGHRS, YFSETQ. CDR3 in amino acids: CASSLQGRGNTEAFF. In DNA form, the CDR3 reads TGCGCCAGCAGCTTGCAGGGTCGGGGGAACACTGAAGCTTTCTTT.

The J gene is TRBJ1-2, the V gene TRBV2; TRBD1 is a possible D gene (5 bases). Trimming removed 8 bases from V and 8 bases from J, with 15 bases in between. CDR1 and CDR2 (germline): SNHLY, FYNNEI. This CDR3 is 12 amino acids long. The CDR3 coding sequence is TGTGCCAGCGGGACCCAACCCCGGGGCTACACCTTC. Its translation is CASGTQPRGYTF. The full variable domain, completed using reference TRBV2 and TRBJ1-2, is EPEVTQTPSHQVTQMGQEVILRCVPISNHLYFYWYRQILGQKVEFLVSFYNNEISEKSEIFDDQFSVERPDGSNFTLKIRSTKLEDSAMYFCASGTQPRGYTFGSGTRLTVV.

The chain joins TRBV4-1 to TRBJ1-4; TRBD1 might be the D (6 bases). Trimming removed 4 bases from V and 8 bases from J, with 17 bases in between. This CDR3 comprises 15 residues. CDR1 and CDR2 from the germline V gene are MGHRA and YSYEKL. CDR3 residues: CASSPGAQVEEKLFF. The CDR3 DNA follows: TGCGCCAGCAGCCCAGGGGCGCAGGTGGAGGAAAAACTGTTTTTT.

This clone was recorded only once. The same CDR3 is also encoded by other DNA sequences in this sample. The gene calls are TRBV4-2 and TRBJ1-5; no firm D call. Germline assignment: CDR1 LGHNA and CDR2 YNFKEQ. The CDR3 loop spans 14 amino acids. Trimming stripped 3 bases from V and 1 base from J, with 7 bases between. CDR3 sequence: CASSQARSNQPQHF. Written as DNA, the CDR3 is TGTGCCAGCAGCCAGGCGAGAAGCAATCAGCCCCAGCATTTT.

This CDR3 is CASSPQTGEETQYF. The DNA for the CDR3 is TGTGCCAGCAGTCCCCAGACAGGGGAGGAGACCCAGTACTTC. The chain joins TRBV6-1 to TRBJ2-5; the match to TRBD1 covers 8 bases. V lost 5 bases to trimming and J lost 5 bases; unmatched junction nucleotides: 7. The length of the CDR3 is 14 residues. Germline assignment: CDR1 MNHNS and CDR2 SASEGT.

The chain uses TRBV27 and TRBJ2-1; D may be TRBD2 (5 bases). Trimming removed 5 bases at V and 9 bases at J, with 14 bases between. The CDR3 runs to 13 residues. Germline lookup yields CDR1 MNHEY and CDR2 SMNVEV (reference sequence). The CDR3 loop is CASSHTLAGEQFF. The DNA for the CDR3 is TGTGCCAGCAGTCACACGCTAGCCGGTGAGCAGTTCTTC.

The genes are TRBV23-1 and TRBJ2-4; D unclear. TRBV23-1 is marked as an open reading frame, function uncertain. The CDR3 contains 14 residues. V gave up 7 bases and J gave up 0 bases, with 10 bases separating them. In DNA, the CDR3 is TGCGCCAGCACCCCAGGCCTAGCCAAAAACATTCAGTACTTC. The encoded protein is CASTPGLAKNIQYF.

This clone was seen more than once but under ten times. V usage is TRBV30 and J usage is TRBJ2-7; D is unresolved. CDR1 and CDR2 (germline): GTSNPN, SVGIG (reference sequence). V lost 3 bases and J 3 bases, leaving 9 bases between the germline ends. The CDR3 is 12 amino acids. The CDR3 coding sequence is TGTGCCTGGAGCAGGTCCCGCTACGAGCAGTACTTC. Protein sequence: CAWSRSRYEQYF.